Here is one T cell receptor beta chain with its context. This receptor's antigen is unknown. No base-level quality is on record; no much larger clone is a single base apart. This record belongs to a study of CD8+CD57+ T cells in acquired aplastic anemia (dated by TCRdb to the late 2010s). About the investigation overall: DNA extracted from sorted CD4+ and CD8+ cells had a mean of 3.2 ug, with a range of 0.2 to 27.4 ug. CD8+CD57+ expansion was defined as a frequency above the mean frequency observed in healthy subjects.

General study outcomes and caveats: No significant difference in CD8+ Simpson's diversity was found between patients and healthy controls (P=0.060). Approximately 31 CD8+ CDR3 sequences were found in both patients and controls but appeared to be highly expressed in patients and within the immunodominant clones of the patients.

Profiling of TCR beta VDJ combinations and CDR3 sequences used genomic DNA as the template. An Illumina HiSeq 2000 was the platform used for TCR repertoire sequencing. The paper's processing steps were these. Repertoire assessment relied on Simpson's diversity index, CDR3 size and DJ length profiles, and TRBV/TRBJ rearrangement plots. The immunodominant clone was defined as the most abundant DNA sequence in deep sequencing data. CDR3 amino acid sequences were checked for sharing across subjects and were also compared against the VDJdb database and published repertoires. TCRdb reran the public reads through fastp at Q25 and MiXCR, keeping productive beta chains. Identical CDR3 protein sequences are pooled into one entry, listed with their most common genes and DNA. None of the V and J calls come from the authors' own analysis; TCRdb made them. Present in this sample are under 200,000 distinct CDR3 sequences, approximately 51% of which were seen just once. 2.5% to 4% of the sample belongs to the ten largest clones.

The patients picked for sequencing were ones in whom flow cytometry had shown an expansion of CD8+CD57+ cells. Severe acquired aplastic anemia was diagnosed in all patients according to International Study of Aplastic Anemia and Agranulocytosis and Camitta criteria. Patients had received no therapy at the time of blood sampling. In this study, sorted CD4+ and CD8+ T cells from the blood of healthy subjects and of severe aplastic anemia patients had their TCR repertoires deep-sequenced. Patients were enrolled under clinicaltrials.gov protocols 00001620, 01623167, 00001397, 00071045, 00081523 and 00961064 in the USA. Ficoll-Paque density gradient centrifugation was used to isolate peripheral blood mononuclear cells. Before DNA extraction, CD4+ and CD8+ T cells were sorted with FACS or magnetic beads. The TCR comes from a human donor with aplastic anemia. Sequenced sample: sorted CD4+, CD8+, or CD8+CD57+ T cells (not recorded which) from PBMCs.

The nucleotide sequence reads as follows: TGCAGCGTAGGGACAGGGAATAGCAATCAGCCCCAGCATTTT. Its translation reads: CSVGTGNSNQPQHF. The receptor chain draws on TRBV29-1 and TRBJ1-5; TRBD1 lines up with 9 middle nucleotides. V has 6 bases trimmed and J has 0 bases trimmed; junction bases matching no gene number 3. The CDR1 and CDR2 encoded by the germline V gene are SQVTM and ANQGSEA. The CDR3 contains 14 residues, cysteine and phenylalanine counted. This entry keeps only the CDR3 DNA: 42 bases, framed from base 1.